This T cell receptor (beta chain) was found in a study of regulatory T cells in long-lasting Graves disease (dated by TCRdb to the early 2020s). Context from the whole study: Patients with newly diagnosed Graves' disease had been on antithyroid drugs for under 3 months. Persistent Graves' disease patients were compared with newly diagnosed Graves' disease patients by peripheral blood TCR sequencing and RNA sequencing. The study was conducted in China and was registered as a clinical trial. A total of about 33 samples underwent TCR sequencing, from some 13 patients with persistent Graves' disease and 20 patients with newly diagnosed Graves' disease.

The library was generated by multiplex PCR. For sequencing, an Illumina HiSeq 4000 was employed. iRepertoire HTBI primers and Arm-PCR amplification of CDR3 regions were used to construct TCR beta libraries. Before sequencing, the PCR products underwent gel purification. The authors processed their data as follows. Across samples, 55 to 80 TRBV and 15 or so TRBJ segments were identified and used for gene usage analysis of CDR3 amino acid clonotypes. COPE and FqMerger were used to merge filtered high-quality paired reads into contigs. Contigs were aligned with BLAST to IMGT TRBV, TRBD and TRBJ reference genes, and CDR3 was defined per IMGT. Clonotypes above 0.1% frequency were classified as highly expanded clones. Shannon entropy served as the measure of repertoire diversity, while the Gini coefficient captured V-J evenness. Public clonotypes were defined as clonotypes shared by more than one individual. TCRdb passed the public sequencing reads through fastp at Q25 and MiXCR, retaining productive beta sequences. Entries are consolidated by CDR3 protein sequence, retaining the most common genes and DNA. The V and J calls were not made by the authors but by TCRdb's processing. This sample comprises approximately 470,000 distinct CDR3 sequences, roughly 15% of them detected only once. Of the sample, 9% to 15% is held by the ten largest clones.

The time point label for this specimen denotes: newly diagnosed GD, antithyroid drugs for less than 3 months. For both TCR sequencing and RNA sequencing, RNA was extracted from PBMCs in TRIzol. The diagnosis of Graves' disease was made according to American Thyroid Association guidelines. Patients were recruited from an endocrinology department in Xi'an, China. From each patient, approximately 10 milliliters of peripheral blood was collected into an EDTA anticoagulant tube. Ficoll Paque Plus density gradient separation was used to isolate PBMCs, and no additional T cell sorting was done. RNA quality was checked with an Agilent 2100 Bioanalyzer and agarose gel, and concentration with a NanoDrop 2000. There are many counts of this clonotype. Its antigen is currently not known. No base-level quality is on record; no much larger clone is a single base apart. Deletion took 6 bases off V and 2 bases off J, with a span of 11 bases between the germline ends. As encoded in the germline V gene (reference sequence), CDR1 is MNHEY while CDR2 is SMNVEV. The CDR3 numbers 13 residues from cysteine through phenylalanine. The sequence is cut down to CDR3 DNA, 39 bases in frame from base 1.

Here is what the overall study found, with its caveats: Preferential use of TRBV28, TRBJ1-2 and TRBJ2-5 was observed in persistent disease, whereas TRBV20-1 and TRBJ2-1 were favored in newly diagnosed disease. Because the primary lesion, thyroid tissue, could not be accessed, the study looked at peripheral blood alone. The small sample size was acknowledged by the authors as a limitation that may reduce accuracy. Compared with newly diagnosed patients, persistent Graves' disease patients had lower TCR Shannon entropy and fewer highly expanded clones, which suggests clonal expansion. A larger number of public clonotypes was shared among persistent patients (around 2,700) than among newly diagnosed patients (more than 850). Only the TCR beta chain was sequenced and analyzed.

The same sample was also studied in work on T cells in Graves' hyperthyroidism and ophthalmopathy. As that second paper reports: Graves' hyperthyroidism was defined as stable when no progression to ophthalmopathy occurred over 18 months of follow-up. Hyperthyroidism patients were aged 18 to 65 years and newly diagnosed, with disease duration of less than 2 months. Exclusion was applied to patients with uncontrolled infections, other autoimmune diseases, pregnancy or lactation. Clinical symptoms, serum thyroxine and TRAb, thyroid ultrasound, and orbital computed tomography formed the basis for the diagnoses. For the first round of RT-PCR on the TCR CDR3, the HTBI primer set was used together with the Qiagen OneStep RT-PCR kit. Most expanded thyroid clonotypes (frequency above 0.001) were also detected in blood, a finding suggesting that blood repertoires may reflect thyroid immune responses. A model built on a 13 V-J signature distinguished ophthalmopathy from stable hyperthyroidism, reaching about 89% sensitivity and approximately 83% specificity in cross-validation and 80%/75% in testing. In validation, the model predicted progression to ophthalmopathy with just under 71% sensitivity and 72.22% specificity, a median of approximately 6.5 months before onset. TCR V-J signatures able to tell the groups apart were searched for in a discovery cohort of 95 to 100 patients, of whom roughly 42 had Graves' ophthalmopathy and 55 to 65 had stable Graves' hyperthyroidism. Prospective prediction of ophthalmopathy was tested in an independent validation cohort of approximately 19 hyperthyroidism patients and 17 patients who later progressed to ophthalmopathy. The 100 discovery patients were divided at random into training and test sets in a 7:3 ratio. Thyroid tissue and blood T-cell repertoires from six Graves' hyperthyroidism patients were also compared in the study. Following sampling, methimazole starting at 30 mg daily was given to hyperthyroidism patients, and high-dose intravenous methylprednisolone was given to ophthalmopathy patients. Libraries were constructed in a second round of multiplex PCR, after which size selection and purification were performed. Libraries were sequenced paired-end with 100 bp reads on an Illumina HiSeq2000. SOAPnuke was used to process the raw data, removing reads that contained adapters or uncalled bases, had a mean Phred below 15, or lacked an exact match to the constant primer or identifier. COPE v1.2.5 was used to merge high-quality paired reads, and clonotypes were defined as unique nucleotide sequences. Clonotypes were aligned to IMGT TRBV, TRBD and TRBJ reference segments using MiTCR v1.1. Analysis was restricted to V-J combinations with a frequency above 0.0001, which covered roughly 99% of repertoires. A TCS score was defined as the ratio between F50 (clonal expansion) and ExV (chaos), using BLOSUM62-based TCRdist between CDR3 peptides within each V-J. Welch's t-statistics and random forest reduced roughly 500 V-J features to around 14, which were used in a naive Bayes classifier (R e1071). No statistical method was used to set the sample size in advance, and investigators knew the group allocation. According to the paper, TCR Vbeta CDR3 sequencing was carried out on some 140 peripheral blood samples, which came from some 41 ophthalmopathy, around 74 hyperthyroidism and about 17 progressor patients.

Sample: peripheral blood mononuclear cells (PBMCs), taken at new diagnosis, from a patient treated with antithyroid drugs. The receptor comes from a man aged 35-49 years with Graves disease. Donor details come from another sample of the same person, matched by shared clones. The sequence joins TRBV27 to TRBJ2-7; the D gene assignment is perhaps TRBD1 or TRBD2, with each matching 5 bases. In nucleotide form, the sequence is TGTGCCAGCAGCGGGGACGGAACCTACGAGCAGTACTTC. The resulting protein is CASSGDGTYEQYF.